These T cell receptor beta chains were read from a single sample in a study of cytomegalovirus exposure and HLA in healthy donors. The repertoire was sequenced with immunoSEQ multiplex PCR; TCRdb's copy has only in-frame clones and lacks some. The table records 150,000 to 250,000 clones, approximately 80% of them present only once. Input material: PBMCs. The source of these receptors is a woman aged 30 to 39 in good health and CMV-seropositive. Both conserved end residues are part of each CDR3. A D gene is named only where the DNA matches it firmly. Size is stated for part of the rows, as once, few or many counts, or as a class when the clone is expanded.

CDR3 protein: CASRGVYSFPGANVLTF; CDR3 DNA: TGTGCCAGCAGAGGGGTCTATAGCTTTCCTGGGGCCAACGTCCTGACTTTC; V gene: TRBV27; J gene: TRBJ2-6; D gene: -; clone size: -
CDR3 protein: CASSEWTVSYEQYF; CDR3 DNA: TGTGCCAGCAGTGAATGGACTGTCTCCTACGAGCAGTACTTC; V gene: TRBV6-1; J gene: TRBJ2-7; D gene: -; clone size: -
CDR3 protein: CASSLNRGGQAVSGELFF; CDR3 DNA: TGTGCCAGCAGTTTAAATAGGGGAGGACAGGCGGTTTCCGGGGAGCTGTTTTTT; V gene: TRBV27; J gene: TRBJ2-2; D gene: -; clone size: -
CDR3 protein: CASSATSGYPNEQFF; CDR3 DNA: TGTGCCAGCAGCGCGACTAGCGGGTATCCCAATGAGCAGTTCTTC; V gene: TRBV9; J gene: TRBJ2-1; D gene: TRBD2; clone size: -
CDR3 protein: CASSQIRAGGLYNEQFF; CDR3 DNA: TGTGCCAGCAGCCAAATAAGGGCAGGGGGCCTCTACAATGAGCAGTTCTTC; V gene: TRBV4-2; J gene: TRBJ2-1; D gene: TRBD1; clone size: -
CDR3 protein: CASSPWSDRGNEQFF; CDR3 DNA: TGTGCCAGCAGCCCTTGGAGTGATAGGGGGAATGAGCAGTTCTTC; V gene: TRBV7-9; J gene: TRBJ2-1; D gene: -; clone size: -
CDR3 protein: CAISESDRYDYGYTF; CDR3 DNA: TGTGCCATCAGTGAGTCGGACAGGTACGACTATGGCTACACCTTC; V gene: TRBV10-3; J gene: TRBJ1-2; D gene: TRBD1; clone size: -
CDR3 protein: CASSSPGQGVDGYTF; CDR3 DNA: TGTGCCAGCAGTTCCCCGGGACAGGGGGTGGATGGCTACACCTTC; V gene: TRBV28; J gene: TRBJ1-2; D gene: TRBD1; clone size: -
CDR3 protein: CASSRGLNTEAFF; CDR3 DNA: TGTGCCAGCAGTAGGGGGCTGAACACTGAAGCTTTCTTT; V gene: TRBV6-4; J gene: TRBJ1-1; D gene: TRBD1; clone size: -
CDR3 protein: CASSVLGGGNYGYTF; CDR3 DNA: TGTGCCAGCAGCGTATTGGGAGGGGGTAACTATGGCTACACCTTC; V gene: TRBV9; J gene: TRBJ1-2; D gene: -; clone size: -
CDR3 protein: CASSLDRENIQYF; CDR3 DNA: TGTGCTAGCAGCTTAGACAGAGAAAACATTCAGTACTTC; V gene: TRBV7-7; J gene: TRBJ2-4; D gene: -; clone size: once
CDR3 protein: CASSYRTGGYWETQYF; CDR3 DNA: TGTGCCAGCAGTTACCGGACAGGGGGTTATTGGGAGACCCAGTACTTC; V gene: TRBV6-5; J gene: TRBJ2-5; D gene: TRBD1; clone size: -
CDR3 protein: CASSEDVLAADTQYF; CDR3 DNA: TGTGCCAGCAGTGAAGATGTTCTAGCGGCAGATACGCAGTATTTT; V gene: TRBV6-1; J gene: TRBJ2-3; D gene: TRBD2; clone size: -
CDR3 protein: CASSRRRAGGPGDTQYF; CDR3 DNA: TGTGCCAGCAGCCGGCGGCGAGCGGGAGGGCCAGGAGATACGCAGTATTTT; V gene: TRBV7-3; J gene: TRBJ2-3; D gene: TRBD2; clone size: -
CDR3 protein: CASSPIQGSQPQHF; CDR3 DNA: TGTGCCAGCAGCCCTATACAGGGATCTCAGCCCCAGCATTTT; V gene: TRBV6-5; J gene: TRBJ1-5; D gene: -; clone size: -
CDR3 protein: CTSSQVKRQAWNLVRF; CDR3 DNA: TGCACCAGCAGCCAAGTGAAGCGGCAGGCTTGGAATTTGGTCCGATTC; V gene: TRBV1; J gene: TRBJ2-4; D gene: -; clone size: -
CDR3 protein: CAWSVGGQKGGEQYF; CDR3 DNA: TGTGCCTGGAGTGTAGGAGGTCAAAAAGGGGGAGAGCAGTACTTC; V gene: TRBV30; J gene: TRBJ2-7; D gene: -; clone size: -
CDR3 protein: CASSPRTSGKTDTQYF; CDR3 DNA: TGTGCCAGCAGCCCCCGGACTAGCGGGAAAACAGATACGCAGTATTTT; V gene: TRBV13; J gene: TRBJ2-3; D gene: TRBD2; clone size: -
CDR3 protein: CASSLSGSGANVLTF; CDR3 DNA: TGCGCCAGCAGCTTGTCCGGCTCTGGGGCCAACGTCCTGACTTTC; V gene: TRBV5-1; J gene: TRBJ2-6; D gene: -; clone size: -
CDR3 protein: CASSEGVIYEQYF; CDR3 DNA: TGTGCCAGCAGCGAAGGGGTTATCTACGAGCAGTACTTC; V gene: TRBV7-3; J gene: TRBJ2-7; D gene: -; clone size: -
CDR3 protein: CASGMGLVVANEQFF; CDR3 DNA: TGTGCCAGCGGAATGGGACTAGTGGTAGCGAATGAGCAGTTCTTC; V gene: TRBV5-6; J gene: TRBJ2-1; D gene: TRBD2; clone size: -
CDR3 protein: CATSSNSGSYNEQFF; CDR3 DNA: TGTGCCACCAGCAGCAATAGCGGATCCTACAATGAGCAGTTCTTC; V gene: TRBV15; J gene: TRBJ2-1; D gene: -; clone size: once
CDR3 protein: CASSESSRTGRTEAFF; CDR3 DNA: TGTGCCAGCAGTGAAAGTTCACGGACAGGGCGGACTGAAGCTTTCTTT; V gene: TRBV2; J gene: TRBJ1-1; D gene: TRBD1; clone size: once
CDR3 protein: CASSYHRSNYGYTF; CDR3 DNA: TGTGCCAGCAGTTACCACAGGTCTAACTATGGCTACACCTTC; V gene: TRBV6-5; J gene: TRBJ1-2; D gene: -; clone size: -
CDR3 protein: CASSPIGVGTEAFF; CDR3 DNA: TGTGCCAGCAGCCCGATAGGGGTCGGGACTGAAGCTTTCTTT; V gene: TRBV2; J gene: TRBJ1-1; D gene: -; clone size: -
CDR3 protein: CASSYDGRGTDTQYF; CDR3 DNA: TGTGCCAGCAGTTACGACGGGAGGGGCACAGATACGCAGTATTTT; V gene: TRBV6-5; J gene: TRBJ2-3; D gene: TRBD2; clone size: -
CDR3 protein: CASSLAHTTSTDTQYF; CDR3 DNA: TGCGCCAGCAGCTTGGCACACACGACTAGCACAGATACGCAGTATTTT; V gene: TRBV5-1; J gene: TRBJ2-3; D gene: -; clone size: -
CDR3 protein: CASSQVEGTYGYTF; CDR3 DNA: TGTGCCAGCAGCCAAGTAGAGGGTACCTATGGCTACACCTTC; V gene: TRBV4-2; J gene: TRBJ1-2; D gene: -; clone size: few
CDR3 protein: CATSRDRVRNEQYF; CDR3 DNA: TGTGCCACCAGCAGAGATCGGGTAAGAAATGAGCAGTACTTC; V gene: TRBV15; J gene: TRBJ2-7; D gene: -; clone size: -
CDR3 protein: CASSVLTKPFNYGYTF; CDR3 DNA: TGTGCCAGCAGCGTTCTAACGAAACCGTTTAACTATGGCTACACCTTC; V gene: TRBV9; J gene: TRBJ1-2; D gene: -; clone size: -
CDR3 protein: CSASRGNEQFF; CDR3 DNA: TGCAGTGCTAGTAGGGGCAATGAGCAGTTCTTC; V gene: TRBV20-1; J gene: TRBJ2-1; D gene: -; clone size: -
CDR3 protein: CSVGGTGGGRF; CDR3 DNA: TGCAGCGTTGGGGGGACAGGCGGAGGCCGCTTT; V gene: TRBV29-1; J gene: TRBJ1-1; D gene: TRBD1; clone size: -
CDR3 protein: CASGYRGRDTEAFF; CDR3 DNA: TGTGCCAGCGGTTACAGGGGTAGGGACACTGAAGCTTTCTTT; V gene: TRBV5-6; J gene: TRBJ1-1; D gene: TRBD1; clone size: once
CDR3 protein: CASGANTGELFF; CDR3 DNA: TGCGCCAGCGGGGCCAACACCGGGGAGCTGTTTTTT; V gene: TRBV10-1; J gene: TRBJ2-2; D gene: -; clone size: -
CDR3 protein: CASTQGASYGYTF; CDR3 DNA: TGTGCCAGCACCCAGGGGGCCAGCTATGGCTACACCTTC; V gene: TRBV5-6; J gene: TRBJ1-2; D gene: TRBD1; clone size: -
CDR3 protein: CSVDTSGYTF; CDR3 DNA: TGCAGCGTCGACACATCCGGCTACACCTTC; V gene: TRBV29-1; J gene: TRBJ1-2; D gene: -; clone size: few
CDR3 protein: CACQRAGYEQYF; CDR3 DNA: TGTGCCTGCCAGCGGGCGGGCTACGAGCAGTACTTC; V gene: TRBV28; J gene: TRBJ2-7; D gene: -; clone size: few
CDR3 protein: CASGGQMGELFF; CDR3 DNA: TGTGCCAGCGGCGGACAGATGGGGGAGCTGTTTTTT; V gene: TRBV27; J gene: TRBJ2-2; D gene: -; clone size: -
CDR3 protein: CASSPSLKNEQYF; CDR3 DNA: TGTGCCAGCAGCCCCTCTCTTAAAAACGAGCAGTACTTC; V gene: TRBV11-2; J gene: TRBJ2-7; D gene: -; clone size: once
CDR3 protein: CASSILPGETQYF; CDR3 DNA: TGTGCCAGTAGTATTCTGCCCGGGGAGACCCAGTACTTC; V gene: TRBV19; J gene: TRBJ2-5; D gene: -; clone size: -
CDR3 protein: CASSRTSGLASHEQYF; CDR3 DNA: TGTGCCAGCAGTCGGACTAGCGGGCTCGCCTCCCACGAGCAGTACTTC; V gene: TRBV28; J gene: TRBJ2-7; D gene: TRBD2; clone size: -
CDR3 protein: CASSVGTGYGYTF; CDR3 DNA: TGTGCCAGTAGTGTGGGGACAGGGTATGGCTACACCTTC; V gene: TRBV19; J gene: TRBJ1-2; D gene: TRBD1; clone size: once
CDR3 protein: CSQPGLSRLYGYTF; CDR3 DNA: TGCAGCCAACCGGGACTCTCGCGCCTCTATGGCTACACCTTC; V gene: TRBV29-1; J gene: TRBJ1-2; D gene: -; clone size: -
CDR3 protein: CASSFSDYRRGLLDGYTF; CDR3 DNA: TGTGCCAGCAGTTTCTCCGATTATCGGAGGGGGCTCTTGGATGGCTACACCTTC; V gene: TRBV28; J gene: TRBJ1-2; D gene: TRBD1; clone size: -
CDR3 protein: CASSVTGGSYNEQFF; CDR3 DNA: TGTGCCAGCAGCGTTACAGGGGGCTCCTACAATGAGCAGTTCTTC; V gene: TRBV9; J gene: TRBJ2-1; D gene: TRBD1; clone size: once
CDR3 protein: CASSFQQGTEAFF; CDR3 DNA: TGTGCCAGCAGCTTCCAACAGGGTACTGAAGCTTTCTTT; V gene: TRBV5-4; J gene: TRBJ1-1; D gene: -; clone size: -
CDR3 protein: CASSPYRELFF; CDR3 DNA: TGTGCCAGCAGTCCATACAGGGAACTGTTTTTT; V gene: TRBV2; J gene: TRBJ1-4; D gene: -; clone size: -
CDR3 protein: CASSVEVQSGYGYTF; CDR3 DNA: TGTGCCAGCAGCGTAGAGGTACAATCAGGATATGGCTACACCTTC; V gene: TRBV9; J gene: TRBJ1-2; D gene: -; clone size: few
CDR3 protein: CASSESASGFVYNEQFF; CDR3 DNA: TGCGCCAGCAGTGAGTCGGCTAGCGGATTTGTCTACAATGAGCAGTTCTTC; V gene: TRBV10-1; J gene: TRBJ2-1; D gene: TRBD2; clone size: -
CDR3 protein: CAWSVLDGYTF; CDR3 DNA: TGTGCCTGGAGTGTCCTTGATGGCTACACCTTC; V gene: TRBV30; J gene: TRBJ1-2; D gene: -; clone size: few
CDR3 protein: CASSSGGYQPQHF; CDR3 DNA: TGTGCCAGCAGTTCAGGGGGCTACCAGCCCCAGCATTTT; V gene: TRBV6-1; J gene: TRBJ1-5; D gene: TRBD1; clone size: few
CDR3 protein: CASSQDRGLGYGYTF; CDR3 DNA: TGTGCCAGCAGTCAGGACAGGGGGCTTGGCTATGGCTACACCTTC; V gene: TRBV7-2; J gene: TRBJ1-2; D gene: TRBD1; clone size: -
CDR3 protein: CASSPQGRNTQYF; CDR3 DNA: TGTGCCAGCAGCCCACAGGGTCGAAATACGCAGTATTTT; V gene: TRBV7-3; J gene: TRBJ2-3; D gene: -; clone size: -
CDR3 protein: CASSRGTSTDTQYF; CDR3 DNA: TGTGCCAGCAGCCGAGGTACTAGCACAGATACGCAGTATTTT; V gene: TRBV6-5; J gene: TRBJ2-3; D gene: -; clone size: -